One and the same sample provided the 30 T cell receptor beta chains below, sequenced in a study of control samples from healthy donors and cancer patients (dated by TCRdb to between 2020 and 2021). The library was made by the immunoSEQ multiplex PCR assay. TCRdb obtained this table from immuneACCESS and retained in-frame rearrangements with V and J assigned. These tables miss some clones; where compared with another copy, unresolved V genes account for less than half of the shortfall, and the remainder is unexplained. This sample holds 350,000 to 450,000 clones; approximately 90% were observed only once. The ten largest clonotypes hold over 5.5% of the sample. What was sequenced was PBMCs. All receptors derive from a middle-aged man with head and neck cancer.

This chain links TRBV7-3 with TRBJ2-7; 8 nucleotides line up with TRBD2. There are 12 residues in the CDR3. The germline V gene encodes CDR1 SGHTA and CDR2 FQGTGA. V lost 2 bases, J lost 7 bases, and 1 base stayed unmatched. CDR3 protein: CASSLGGREQYF. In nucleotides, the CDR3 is TGTGCCAGCAGCTTAGGCGGGAGGGAGCAGTACTTC. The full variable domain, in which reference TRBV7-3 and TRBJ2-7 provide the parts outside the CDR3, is GAGVSQTPSNKVTEKGKYVELRCDPISGHTALYWYRQSLGQGPEFLIYFQGTGAADDSGLPNDRFFAVRPEGSVSTLKIQRTERGDSAVYLCASSLGGREQYFGPGTRLTVT.

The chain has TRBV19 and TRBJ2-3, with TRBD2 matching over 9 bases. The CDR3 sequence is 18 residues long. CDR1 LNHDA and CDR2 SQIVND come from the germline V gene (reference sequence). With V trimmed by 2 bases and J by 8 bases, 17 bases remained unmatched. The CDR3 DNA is TGTGCCAGTAGTATAAGGTCCGTTGGCGGGGGGGTGCCGGGTACGCAGTATTTT. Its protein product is CASSIRSVGGGVPGTQYF.

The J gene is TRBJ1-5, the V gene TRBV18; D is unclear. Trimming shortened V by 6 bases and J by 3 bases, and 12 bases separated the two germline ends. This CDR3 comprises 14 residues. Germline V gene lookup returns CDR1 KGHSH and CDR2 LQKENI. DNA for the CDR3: TGTGCCAGCTCTTCTGGTCAGGCCAATCAGCCCCAGCATTTT. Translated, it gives CASSSGQANQPQHF.

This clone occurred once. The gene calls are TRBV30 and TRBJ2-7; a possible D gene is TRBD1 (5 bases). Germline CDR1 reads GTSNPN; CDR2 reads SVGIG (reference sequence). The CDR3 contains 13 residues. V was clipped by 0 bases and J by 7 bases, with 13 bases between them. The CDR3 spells CAWSVQAGVEQYF. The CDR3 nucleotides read TGTGCCTGGAGTGTACAGGCTGGGGTTGAGCAGTACTTC.

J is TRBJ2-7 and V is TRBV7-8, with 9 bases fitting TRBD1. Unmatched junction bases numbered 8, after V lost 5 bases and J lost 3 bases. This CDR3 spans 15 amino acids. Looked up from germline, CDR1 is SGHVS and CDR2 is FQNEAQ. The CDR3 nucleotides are TGTGCCAGCAGCGCCGCCGGGACAGGGATCTACGAGCAGTACTTC. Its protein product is CASSAAGTGIYEQYF.

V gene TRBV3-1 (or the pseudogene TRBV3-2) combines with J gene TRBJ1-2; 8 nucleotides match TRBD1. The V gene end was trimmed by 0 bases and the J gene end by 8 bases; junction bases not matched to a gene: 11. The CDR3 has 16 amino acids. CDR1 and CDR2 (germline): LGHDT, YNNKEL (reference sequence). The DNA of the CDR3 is TGTGCCAGCAGCCAAGATTCCCCCAGGGGGCCCGGAGGCTACACCTTC. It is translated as CASSQDSPRGPGGYTF.

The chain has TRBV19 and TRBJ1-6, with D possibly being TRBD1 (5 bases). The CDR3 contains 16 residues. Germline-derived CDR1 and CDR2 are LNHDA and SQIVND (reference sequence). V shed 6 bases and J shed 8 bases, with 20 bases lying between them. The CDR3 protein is CASSGSKGLVDSPLHF. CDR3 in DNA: TGTGCCAGTAGCGGATCCAAGGGGCTCGTTGATTCACCCCTCCACTTT.

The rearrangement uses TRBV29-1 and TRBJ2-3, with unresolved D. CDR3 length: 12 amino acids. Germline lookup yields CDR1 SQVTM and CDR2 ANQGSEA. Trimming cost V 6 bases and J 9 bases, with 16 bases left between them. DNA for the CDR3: TGCAGCGTCTCCCTGGGAATGGGGACGCAGTATTTT. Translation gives CSVSLGMGTQYF.

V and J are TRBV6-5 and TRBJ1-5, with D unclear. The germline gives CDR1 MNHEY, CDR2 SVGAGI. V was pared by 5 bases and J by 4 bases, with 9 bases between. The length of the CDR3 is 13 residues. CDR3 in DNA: TGTGCCAGCAGTCTATCCAAGAATCAGCCCCAGCATTTT. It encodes CASSLSKNQPQHF.

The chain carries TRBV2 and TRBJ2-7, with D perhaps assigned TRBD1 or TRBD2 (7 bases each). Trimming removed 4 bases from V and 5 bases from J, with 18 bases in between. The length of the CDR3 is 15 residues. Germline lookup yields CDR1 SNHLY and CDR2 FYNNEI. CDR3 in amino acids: CASSGITGEGDEQYF. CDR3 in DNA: TGTGCCAGCAGTGGTATCACAGGGGAGGGTGACGAGCAGTACTTC.

CDR3 sequence reads: CASSRGGDEKLFF. Here the CDR3 DNA reads TGTGCCAGCAGTCGTGGGGGGGATGAAAAACTGTTTTTT. The V call is TRBV6-5, the J call TRBJ1-4; D is possibly TRBD1 (5 bases). Germline CDR1 is MNHEY and CDR2 is SVGAGI. V dropped 5 bases and J dropped 6 bases, with 10 bases sitting between them. This CDR3 is built from 13 residues.

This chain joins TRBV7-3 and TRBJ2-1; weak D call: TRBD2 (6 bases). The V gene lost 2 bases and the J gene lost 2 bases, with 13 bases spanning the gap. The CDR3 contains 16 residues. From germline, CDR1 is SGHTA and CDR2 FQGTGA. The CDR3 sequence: CASSLGGGTTYNEQFF. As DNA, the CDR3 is TGTGCCAGCAGCTTAGGAGGCGGGACCACCTACAATGAGCAGTTCTTC.

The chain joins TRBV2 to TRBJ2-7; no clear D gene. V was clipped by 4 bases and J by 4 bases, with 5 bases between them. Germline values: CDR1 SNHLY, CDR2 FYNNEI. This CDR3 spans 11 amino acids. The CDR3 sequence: CASSVLYEQYF. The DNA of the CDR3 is TGTGCCAGCAGTGTATTGTACGAGCAGTACTTC.

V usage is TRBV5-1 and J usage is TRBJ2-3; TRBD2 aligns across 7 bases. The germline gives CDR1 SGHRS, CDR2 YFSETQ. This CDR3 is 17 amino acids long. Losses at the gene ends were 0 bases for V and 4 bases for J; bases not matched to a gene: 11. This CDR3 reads CASSLAERDLGADTQYF. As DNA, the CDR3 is TGCGCCAGCAGCTTGGCCGAGCGGGACCTGGGTGCAGATACGCAGTATTTT.

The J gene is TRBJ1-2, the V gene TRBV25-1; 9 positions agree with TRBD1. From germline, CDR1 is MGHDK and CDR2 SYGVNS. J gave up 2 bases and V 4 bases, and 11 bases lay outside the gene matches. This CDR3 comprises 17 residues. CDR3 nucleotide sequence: TGTGCCAGCAGTGTCCTAAGGGGACAGGGAGAGAACTATGGCTACACCTTC. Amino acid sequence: CASSVLRGQGENYGYTF.

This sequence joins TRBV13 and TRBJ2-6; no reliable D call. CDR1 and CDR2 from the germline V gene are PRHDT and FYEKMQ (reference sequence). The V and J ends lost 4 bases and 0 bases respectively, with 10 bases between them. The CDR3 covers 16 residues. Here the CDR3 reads CASSWRQASGANVLTF. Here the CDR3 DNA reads TGTGCCAGCAGCTGGAGACAAGCCTCTGGGGCCAACGTCCTGACTTTC.

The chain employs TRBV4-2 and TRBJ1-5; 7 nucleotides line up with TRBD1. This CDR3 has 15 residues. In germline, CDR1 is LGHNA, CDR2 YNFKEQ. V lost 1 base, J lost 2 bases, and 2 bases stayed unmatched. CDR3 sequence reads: CASSQAGTGNQPQHF. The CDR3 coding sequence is TGTGCCAGCAGCCAAGCCGGGACAGGCAATCAGCCCCAGCATTTT.

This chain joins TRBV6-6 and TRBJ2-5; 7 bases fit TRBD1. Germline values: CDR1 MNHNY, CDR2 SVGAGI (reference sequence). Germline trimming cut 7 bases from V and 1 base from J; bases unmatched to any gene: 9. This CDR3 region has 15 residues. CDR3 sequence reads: CASNADRTVQETQYF. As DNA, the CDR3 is TGTGCCAGCAACGCGGACAGGACGGTCCAAGAGACCCAGTACTTC.

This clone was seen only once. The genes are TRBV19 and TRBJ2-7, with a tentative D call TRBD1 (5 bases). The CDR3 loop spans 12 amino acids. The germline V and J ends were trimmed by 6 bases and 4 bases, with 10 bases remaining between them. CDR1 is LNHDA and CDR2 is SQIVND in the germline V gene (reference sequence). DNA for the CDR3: TGTGCCAGTAGCCCCGACAGATACGAGCAGTACTTC. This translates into CASSPDRYEQYF.

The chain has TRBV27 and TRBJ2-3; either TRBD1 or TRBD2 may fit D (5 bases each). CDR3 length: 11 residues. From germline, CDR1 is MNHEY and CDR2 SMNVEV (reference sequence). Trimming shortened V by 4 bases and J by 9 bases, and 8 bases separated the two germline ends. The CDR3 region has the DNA TGTGCCAGCAGTTCCGGGACCACGCAGTATTTT. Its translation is CASSSGTTQYF.

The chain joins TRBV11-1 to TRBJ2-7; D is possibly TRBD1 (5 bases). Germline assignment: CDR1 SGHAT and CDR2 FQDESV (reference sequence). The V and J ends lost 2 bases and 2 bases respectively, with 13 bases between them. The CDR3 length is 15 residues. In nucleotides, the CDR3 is TGTGCCAGCAGCTTATATCAGGGAAATACCTACGAGCAGTACTTC. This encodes CASSLYQGNTYEQYF.

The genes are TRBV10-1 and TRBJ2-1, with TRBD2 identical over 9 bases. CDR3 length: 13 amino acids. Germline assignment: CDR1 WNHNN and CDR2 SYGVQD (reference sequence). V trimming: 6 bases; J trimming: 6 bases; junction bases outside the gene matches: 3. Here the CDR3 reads CASSASGTNEQFF. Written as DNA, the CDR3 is TGCGCCAGCAGCGCTAGCGGGACCAATGAGCAGTTCTTC.

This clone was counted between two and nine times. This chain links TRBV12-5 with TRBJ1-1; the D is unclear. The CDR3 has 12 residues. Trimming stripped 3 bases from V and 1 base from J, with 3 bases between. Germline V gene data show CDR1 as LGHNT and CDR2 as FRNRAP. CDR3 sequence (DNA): TGTGCTAGTGGTTTTGGGAACACTGAAGCTTTCTTT. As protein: CASGFGNTEAFF.

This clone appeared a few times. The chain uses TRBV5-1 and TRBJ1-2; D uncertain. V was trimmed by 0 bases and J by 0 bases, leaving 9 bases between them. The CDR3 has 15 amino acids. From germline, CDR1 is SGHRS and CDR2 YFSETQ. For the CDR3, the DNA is TGCGCCAGCAGCTTGGAAGGGATAGCTAACTATGGCTACACCTTC. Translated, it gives CASSLEGIANYGYTF.

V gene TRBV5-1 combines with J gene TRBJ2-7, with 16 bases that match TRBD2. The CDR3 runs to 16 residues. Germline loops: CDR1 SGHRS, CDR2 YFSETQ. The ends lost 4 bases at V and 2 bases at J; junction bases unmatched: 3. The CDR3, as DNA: TGCGCCAGCAGCCCGGGACTAGCGGGAGGGACCTACGAGCAGTACTTC. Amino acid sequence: CASSPGLAGGTYEQYF. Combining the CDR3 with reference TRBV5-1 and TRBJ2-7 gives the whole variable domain KAGVTQTPRYLIKTRGQQVTLSCSPISGHRSVSWYQQTPGQGLQFLFEYFSETQRNKGNFPGRFSGRQFSNSRSEMNVSTLELGDSALYLCASSPGLAGGTYEQYFGPGTRLTVT.

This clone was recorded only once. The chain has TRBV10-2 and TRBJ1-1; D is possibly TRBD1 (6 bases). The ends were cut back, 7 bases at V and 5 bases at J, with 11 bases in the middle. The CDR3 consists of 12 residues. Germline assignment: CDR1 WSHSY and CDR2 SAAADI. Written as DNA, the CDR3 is TGCGCCAGCACCGGGGGCGGGACTGAAGCTTTCTTT. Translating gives CASTGGGTEAFF.

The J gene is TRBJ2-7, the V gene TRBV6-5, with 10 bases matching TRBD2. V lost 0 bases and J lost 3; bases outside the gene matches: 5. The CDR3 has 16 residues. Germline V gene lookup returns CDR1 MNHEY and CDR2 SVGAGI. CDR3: CASSYSGTSALYEQYF. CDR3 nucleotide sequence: TGTGCCAGCAGTTACTCCGGGACTAGCGCGCTCTACGAGCAGTACTTC.

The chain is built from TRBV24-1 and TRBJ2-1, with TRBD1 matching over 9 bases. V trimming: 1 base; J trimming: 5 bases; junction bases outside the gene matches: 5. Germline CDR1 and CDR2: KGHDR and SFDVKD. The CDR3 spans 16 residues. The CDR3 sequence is CATSDLGQGKNNEQFF. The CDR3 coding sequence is TGTGCCACCAGTGATTTAGGACAGGGGAAAAACAATGAGCAGTTCTTC.

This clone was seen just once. The CDR3 coding sequence is TGTGCCAGCAGTGAGGTTGGGGCCGGAGCTGGAAACACCATATATTTT. This sequence encodes CASSEVGAGAGNTIYF. The chain uses TRBV2 and TRBJ1-3, with a possible D match to TRBD1 (5 bases). The length of the CDR3 is 16 residues. The germline V gene encodes CDR1 SNHLY and CDR2 FYNNEI. V was cut by 3 bases and J by 2 bases, with 14 bases left in between.

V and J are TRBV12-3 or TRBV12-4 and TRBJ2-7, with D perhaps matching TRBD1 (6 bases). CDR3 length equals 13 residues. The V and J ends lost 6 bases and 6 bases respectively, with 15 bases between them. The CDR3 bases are TGTGCCAGCAGGAGGCCAGGGGAAGGCGAGCAGTACTTC. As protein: CASRRPGEGEQYF.